This T cell receptor beta chain is drawn from a study of control samples from healthy donors and cancer patients. Germline lookup yields CDR1 MDHEN and CDR2 SYDVKM. V lost 7 bases and J lost 4, with 17 bases in between. This CDR3 contains 15 residues. Sequenced by immunoSEQ multiplex PCR; TCRdb stores in-frame clones only, minus some. Here the sample spans 100,000 to 150,000 clones, around 87% being singletons. The V call is TRBV28, the J call TRBJ1-5, with a weak D call TRBD1 (5 bases). Material for sequencing was blood. This receptor was obtained from a man between 60 and 75 years old in good health. CDR3 in amino acids: CASNTLGGINQPQHF. The CDR3 nucleotides are TGTGCCAGCAATACCTTGGGGGGGATAAATCAGCCCCAGCATTTT.